Listed below are T cell receptor beta chains from one sample, sequenced in a study of cytomegalovirus exposure and HLA in healthy donors. Assay: immunoSEQ multiplex PCR; the TCRdb copy retains only in-frame clones and omits some. In the table there are approximately 160,000 clones, 77% of which are singletons. The material sequenced was PBMCs. The source is a woman aged 30 to 39 in good health and CMV-seronegative. The conserved cysteine and the conserved F or W are not part of the CDR3 here. Fields, in order: CDR3 length, V gene, CDR3 protein.

length: 12
V: TRBV7-2
CDR3: ASSIGLVSNEQF

length: 10
V: TRBV19
CDR3: ASGDTTDTQY

length: 14
V: TRBV7-6
CDR3: ASSPWTGDTHSPLH

length: 14
V: TRBV2
CDR3: ASSRQGLTLIYGYT

length: 13
V: TRBV6-5
CDR3: ASTPRLAGGYEQY

length: 15
V: TRBV6-1
CDR3: ASSAPYRGKQGDTQY

length: 12
V: TRBV4-3
CDR3: ASSPWTLNYGYT

length: 10
V: TRBV28
CDR3: ASSQYRGPAF

length: 14
V: TRBV19
CDR3: ASSISTGVKTGELF

length: 12
V: TRBV2
CDR3: ASKNRDSWEKLF

length: 13
V: TRBV2
CDR3: ASSGTGEVNYGYT

length: 9
V: TRBV15
CDR3: ATSREQTAF

length: 12
V: TRBV29-1
CDR3: SVVRTDRVYEQY

length: 12
V: TRBV5-1
CDR3: ASSFTGYPYEQY

length: 13
V: TRBV7-3
CDR3: ASSSERAYYNEQF

length: 11
V: TRBV7-2
CDR3: ASSFDRFYEQY

length: 15
V: TRBV7-9
CDR3: ASSLARGGGVAGKLF

length: 16
V: TRBV7-8
CDR3: ASSAKGLAGVFAGELF

length: 11
V: TRBV9
CDR3: ASSVGGETEAF

length: 9
V: TRBV19
CDR3: ASSDIYGYT

length: 12
V: TRBV5-1
CDR3: ASTAMGADNEQF

length: 13
V: TRBV4-1
CDR3: ASSQFLGGTGELF

length: 12
V: TRBV5-4
CDR3: ASSLEGASEKLF

length: 11
V: TRBV11-2
CDR3: ASSPLGGGTQY

length: 10
V: TRBV27
CDR3: ASTTGTETQY

length: 14
V: TRBV27
CDR3: ASSLSSGRITDTQY

length: 12
V: TRBV7-3
CDR3: ASSLQGDNTEAF

length: 13
V: TRBV13
CDR3: ASSLAGGLGNTIY

length: 12
V: TRBV6-5
CDR3: ASSYRRQGYEQY

length: 15
V: TRBV30
CDR3: AWSGLAGPANTGELF

length: 13
V: TRBV7-9
CDR3: ASSQTRLPQREAF

length: 15
V: TRBV27
CDR3: ASSLYPPGLAGDTQY

length: 13
V: TRBV4-2
CDR3: ASSQRTSGGYEQY

length: 12
V: TRBV18
CDR3: ASSPLFLQETQY

length: 12
V: TRBV27
CDR3: ASSFEGRGYGYT

length: 12
V: TRBV7-9
CDR3: SSSFPSSRTEAF

length: 12
V: TRBV11-2
CDR3: ASSLGGTGVEQY

length: 13
V: TRBV7-2
CDR3: ASSLEAGDNSPLH

length: 12
V: TRBV4-2
CDR3: ASSQDSTNEKLF

length: 16
V: TRBV2
CDR3: ASKGPSGVIQGSNEQF

length: 11
V: TRBV7-8
CDR3: ASSSHPDSEQY